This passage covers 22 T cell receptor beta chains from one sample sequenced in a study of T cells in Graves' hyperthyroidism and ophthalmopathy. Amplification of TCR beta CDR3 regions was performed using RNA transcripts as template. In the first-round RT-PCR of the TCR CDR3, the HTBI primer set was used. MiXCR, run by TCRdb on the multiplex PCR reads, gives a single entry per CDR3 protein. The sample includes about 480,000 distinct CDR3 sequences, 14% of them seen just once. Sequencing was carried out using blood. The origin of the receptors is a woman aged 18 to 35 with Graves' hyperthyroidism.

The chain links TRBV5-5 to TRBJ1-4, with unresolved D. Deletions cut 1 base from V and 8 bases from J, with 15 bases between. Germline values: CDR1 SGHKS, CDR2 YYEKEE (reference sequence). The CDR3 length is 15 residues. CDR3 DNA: TGTGCCAGCAGCTTGTGGGGTAATTTGCGGGAAAAACTGTTTTTT. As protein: CASSLWGNLREKLFF.

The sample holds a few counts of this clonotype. Written as DNA, the CDR3 is TGTGCCAGCAGCGTAGCGGGGTTTAACACCGGGGAGCTGTTTTTT. It specifies CASSVAGFNTGELFF. The V gene is TRBV9, the J gene TRBJ2-2; D is possibly TRBD2 (5 bases). This CDR3 region has 15 residues. The ends were cut back, 0 bases at V and 2 bases at J, with 8 bases in the middle. CDR1 is SGDLS and CDR2 is YYNGEE in the germline V gene.

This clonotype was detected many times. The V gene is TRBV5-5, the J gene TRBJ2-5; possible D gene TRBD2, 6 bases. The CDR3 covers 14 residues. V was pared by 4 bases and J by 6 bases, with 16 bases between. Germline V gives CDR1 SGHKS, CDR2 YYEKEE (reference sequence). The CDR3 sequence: CASSRSGPGKTQYF. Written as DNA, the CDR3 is TGTGCCAGCAGCCGAAGCGGGCCCGGCAAGACCCAGTACTTC.

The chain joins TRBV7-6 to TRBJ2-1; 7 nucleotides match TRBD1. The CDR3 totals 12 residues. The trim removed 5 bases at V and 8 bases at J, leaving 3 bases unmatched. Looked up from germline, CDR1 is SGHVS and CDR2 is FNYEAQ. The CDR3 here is CASSADRYEQFF. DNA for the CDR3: TGTGCCAGCAGCGCGGACAGGTATGAGCAGTTCTTC.

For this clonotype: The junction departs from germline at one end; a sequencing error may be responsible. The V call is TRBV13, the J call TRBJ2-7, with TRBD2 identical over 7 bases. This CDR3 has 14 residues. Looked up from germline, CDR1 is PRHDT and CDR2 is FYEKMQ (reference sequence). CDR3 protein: CASSFGEGIYEQYF. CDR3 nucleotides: TGCGCCAGCAGCTTCGGGGAGGGGATCTACGAGCAGTACTTC.

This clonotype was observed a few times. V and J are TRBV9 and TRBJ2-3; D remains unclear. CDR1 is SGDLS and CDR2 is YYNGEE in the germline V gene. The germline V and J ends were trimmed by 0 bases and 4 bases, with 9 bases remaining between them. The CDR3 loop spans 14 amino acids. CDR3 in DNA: TGTGCCAGCAGCGTAGAAGCGATTGCAGATACGCAGTATTTT. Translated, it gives CASSVEAIADTQYF.

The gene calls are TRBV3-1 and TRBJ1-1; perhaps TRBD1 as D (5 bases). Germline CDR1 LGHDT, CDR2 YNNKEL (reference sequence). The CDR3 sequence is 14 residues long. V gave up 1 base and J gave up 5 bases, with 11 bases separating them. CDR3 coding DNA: TGTGCCAGCAGCCAAGTGGTGGGGCAAACTGAAGCTTTCTTT. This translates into CASSQVVGQTEAFF.

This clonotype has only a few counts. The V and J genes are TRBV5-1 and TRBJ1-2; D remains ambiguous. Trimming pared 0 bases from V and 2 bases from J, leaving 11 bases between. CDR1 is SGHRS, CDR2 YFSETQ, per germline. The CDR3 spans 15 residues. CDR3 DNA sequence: TGCGCCAGCAGCTTGGTACACCTGCCCAACTATGGCTACACCTTC. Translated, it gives CASSLVHLPNYGYTF. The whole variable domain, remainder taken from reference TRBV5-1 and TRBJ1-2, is KAGVTQTPRYLIKTRGQQVTLSCSPISGHRSVSWYQQTPGQGLQFLFEYFSETQRNKGNFPGRFSGRQFSNSRSEMNVSTLELGDSALYLCASSLVHLPNYGYTFGSGTRLTVV.

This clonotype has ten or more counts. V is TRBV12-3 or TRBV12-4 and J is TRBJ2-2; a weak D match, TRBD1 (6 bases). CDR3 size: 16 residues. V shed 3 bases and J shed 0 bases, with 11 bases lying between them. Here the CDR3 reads CASSFTGTSNTGELFF. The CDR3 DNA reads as TGTGCCAGCAGTTTCACAGGGACATCGAACACCGGGGAGCTGTTTTTT.

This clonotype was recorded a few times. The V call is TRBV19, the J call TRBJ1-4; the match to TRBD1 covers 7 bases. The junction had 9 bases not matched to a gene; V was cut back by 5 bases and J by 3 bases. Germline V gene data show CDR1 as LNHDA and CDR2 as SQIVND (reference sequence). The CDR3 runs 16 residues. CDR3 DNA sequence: TGTGCCAGTAGTCCCAGACAGGGAGGGGCTAATGAAAAACTGTTTTTT. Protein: CASSPRQGGANEKLFF.

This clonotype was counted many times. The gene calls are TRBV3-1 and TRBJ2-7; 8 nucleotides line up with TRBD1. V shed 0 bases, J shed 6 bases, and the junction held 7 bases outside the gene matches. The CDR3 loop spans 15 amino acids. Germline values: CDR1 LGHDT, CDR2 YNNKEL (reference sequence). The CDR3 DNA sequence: TGTGCCAGCAGCCAAGAAAGGACAGGGTATCTCGAGCAGTACTTC. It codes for CASSQERTGYLEQYF.

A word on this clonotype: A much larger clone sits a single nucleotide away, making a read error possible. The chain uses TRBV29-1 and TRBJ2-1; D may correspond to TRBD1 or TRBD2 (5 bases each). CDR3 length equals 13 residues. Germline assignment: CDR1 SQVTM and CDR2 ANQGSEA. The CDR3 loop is CSVLRGSYNEQSF. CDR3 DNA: TGCAGCGTTCTGAGGGGATCGTACAATGAGCAGTCCTTC.

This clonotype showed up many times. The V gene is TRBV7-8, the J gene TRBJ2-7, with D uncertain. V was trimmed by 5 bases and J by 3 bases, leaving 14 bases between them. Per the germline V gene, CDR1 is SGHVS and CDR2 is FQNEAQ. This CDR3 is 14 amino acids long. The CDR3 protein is CASSPRVRLYEQYF. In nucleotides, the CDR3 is TGTGCCAGCAGCCCCCGGGTCCGGCTCTACGAGCAGTACTTC.

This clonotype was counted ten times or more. The CDR3 sequence: CASSPSALQVSNQPQHF. The CDR3, as DNA: TGTGCCAGCTCACCGTCCGCCTTACAGGTTTCCAATCAGCCCCAGCATTTT. This rearrangement joins TRBV18 to TRBJ1-5; D is perhaps TRBD1 (5 bases). The CDR3 runs 17 residues. Germline CDR1 is KGHSH and CDR2 is LQKENI. The ends were cut back, 3 bases at V and 3 bases at J, with 18 bases in the middle.

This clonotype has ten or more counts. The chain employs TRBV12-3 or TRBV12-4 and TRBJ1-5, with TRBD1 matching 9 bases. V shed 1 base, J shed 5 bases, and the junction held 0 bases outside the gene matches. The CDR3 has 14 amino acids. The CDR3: CASSLGTGDQPQHF. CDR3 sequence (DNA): TGTGCCAGCAGTTTAGGGACAGGGGATCAGCCCCAGCATTTT.

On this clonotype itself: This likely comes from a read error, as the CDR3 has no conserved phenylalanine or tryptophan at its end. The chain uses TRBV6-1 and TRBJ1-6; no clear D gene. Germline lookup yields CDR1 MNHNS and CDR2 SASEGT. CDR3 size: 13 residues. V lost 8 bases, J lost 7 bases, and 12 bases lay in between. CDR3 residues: CASGEMRNSPLHY. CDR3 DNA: TGTGCCAGCGGGGAGATGAGAAATTCACCCCTCCACTAT.

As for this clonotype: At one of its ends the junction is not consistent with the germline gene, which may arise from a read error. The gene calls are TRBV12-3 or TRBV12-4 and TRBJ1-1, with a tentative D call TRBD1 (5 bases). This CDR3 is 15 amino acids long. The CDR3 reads CASRDRGRLRTGAFF. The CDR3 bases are TGTGCCAGCAGAGACAGAGGACGTTTAAGGACTGGAGCTTTCTTT.

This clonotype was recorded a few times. In DNA form, the CDR3 reads TGTGCCAGTAGTTCGGGACTAGCCTCCTACGAGCAGTACTTC. This encodes CASSSGLASYEQYF. The chain has TRBV19 and TRBJ2-7; TRBD2 matches at 9 bases. Trimming cost V 5 bases and J 0 bases; bases outside gene matches: 2. This CDR3 is built from 14 residues. CDR1 is LNHDA and CDR2 is SQIVND in the germline V gene (reference sequence).

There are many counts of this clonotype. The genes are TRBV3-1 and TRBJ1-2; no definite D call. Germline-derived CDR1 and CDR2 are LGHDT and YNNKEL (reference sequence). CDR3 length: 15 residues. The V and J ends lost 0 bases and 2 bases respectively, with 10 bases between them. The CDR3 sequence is CASSQDRRENYGYTF. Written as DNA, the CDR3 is TGTGCCAGCAGCCAAGATAGGCGGGAAAACTATGGCTACACCTTC.

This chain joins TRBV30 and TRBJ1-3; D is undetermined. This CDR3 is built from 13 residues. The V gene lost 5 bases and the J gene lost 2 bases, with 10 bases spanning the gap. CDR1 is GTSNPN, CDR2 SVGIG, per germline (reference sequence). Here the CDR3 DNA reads TGTGCCTGGGTAAGGGTGGCTGGAAACACCATATATTTT. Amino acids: CAWVRVAGNTIYF.

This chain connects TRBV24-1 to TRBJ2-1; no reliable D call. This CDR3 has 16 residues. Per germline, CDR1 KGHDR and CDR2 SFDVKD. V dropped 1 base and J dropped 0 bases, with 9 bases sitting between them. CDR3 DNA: TGTGCCACCAGTGATTTAGAGGCGAGCTCCTACAATGAGCAGTTCTTC. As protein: CATSDLEASSYNEQFF.

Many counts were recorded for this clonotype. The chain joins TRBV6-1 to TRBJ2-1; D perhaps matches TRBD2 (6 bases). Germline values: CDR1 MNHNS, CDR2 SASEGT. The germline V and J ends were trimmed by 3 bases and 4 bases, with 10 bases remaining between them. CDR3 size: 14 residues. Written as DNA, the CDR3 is TGTGCCAGCAGTGATTCGGAGGGTTACAATGAGCAGTTCTTC. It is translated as CASSDSEGYNEQFF.